One TCR beta chain is described in this entry. The sample is drawn from a study of blood T cell repertoires in COVID-19. V gave up 3 bases and J gave up 2 bases, with 13 bases separating them. This CDR3 has 15 residues. Looked up from germline, CDR1 is MNHEY and CDR2 is SVGAGI. Assay: immunoSEQ multiplex PCR; the TCRdb copy retains only in-frame clones and omits some. Counted here are some 300,000 clones, approximately 89% occurring once; the ten biggest clones make up less than 3%. The chain recombines TRBV6-5 with TRBJ1-2; TRBD1 is a possible D gene (6 bases). The sequenced sample was PBMCs or T cells enriched from blood (not recorded which). This clonotype originated in a woman in her forties or fifties who had been exposed to COVID-19. CDR3 residues: CASSYAGARNYGYTF. CDR3 DNA sequence: TGTGCCAGCAGTTATGCGGGGGCGCGGAACTATGGCTACACCTTC.